Listed below are T cell receptor beta chains from one sample, sequenced in a study of T cell responses to AZD1222 COVID-19 vaccine. TCRdb's copy holds only in-frame clones and misses some; the assay was immunoSEQ multiplex PCR. The sample records 120,000 to 150,000 clones, around 90% being singletons. This specimen was peripheral blood, taken on day 0 of AZD1222 vaccination. The receptors were gathered from an adult in good health. CDR3s include the opening cysteine and the closing phenylalanine or tryptophan. The order of the fields is D gene, J gene, V gene, clone size, CDR3 DNA, CDR3 protein. The D gene is left open where the match is weak. Size is stated for part of the rows, as once, few or many counts, or as a class when the clone is expanded.

D: -; J: TRBJ2-2; V: TRBV9; size: -; DNA: TGTGCCAGCAGCGTTGTTGGTGGGAACACCGGGGAGCTGTTTTTT; CDR3: CASSVVGGNTGELFF
D: TRBD1; J: TRBJ1-5; V: TRBV6-5; size: -; DNA: TGTGCCAGCAGCCGGACAGGGTACCAGCAGCCCCAGCATTTT; CDR3: CASSRTGYQQPQHF
D: TRBD2; J: TRBJ2-5; V: TRBV7-3; size: -; DNA: TGTGCCAGCAGCCCCCTCGGCCCGGGGGGGACCCAGTACTTC; CDR3: CASSPLGPGGTQYF
D: -; J: TRBJ2-3; V: TRBV4-2; size: once; DNA: TGTGCCAGCAGCCAAGCCCATGGGGGGCGAAAAGATACGCAGTATTTT; CDR3: CASSQAHGGRKDTQYF
D: -; J: TRBJ2-7; V: TRBV6-5; size: -; DNA: TGTGCCAGCAGTCTCAGCCACGAGCAGTACTTC; CDR3: CASSLSHEQYF
D: -; J: TRBJ2-7; V: TRBV13; size: -; DNA: TGTGCCAGCAGCCCGACGGATCTCTACGAGCAGTACTTC; CDR3: CASSPTDLYEQYF
D: -; J: TRBJ2-4; V: TRBV21-1; size: -; DNA: TGTGCCAGGAACCCCGGGGAGGAGGGACCTCTAGCCAAAAACATTCAGTACTTC; CDR3: CARNPGEEGPLAKNIQYF
D: -; J: TRBJ2-6; V: TRBV6-5; size: -; DNA: TGTGCCACCACGGGGAATGGGGCCAACGTCCTGACTTTC; CDR3: CATTGNGANVLTF
D: TRBD1; J: TRBJ1-2; V: TRBV5-8; size: -; DNA: TGTGCCAGCAGCCGCACAGGGGTAGGCTACACCTTC; CDR3: CASSRTGVGYTF
D: -; J: TRBJ1-5; V: TRBV10-3; size: -; DNA: TGTGCCATCAGTGGGGCGGATAATCAGCCCCAGCATTTT; CDR3: CAISGADNQPQHF
D: TRBD1; J: TRBJ1-2; V: TRBV24-1; size: -; DNA: TGTGCCACCAGTGACGACAGGGGGCTTGGGGGCTACACCTTC; CDR3: CATSDDRGLGGYTF
D: -; J: TRBJ1-1; V: TRBV4-1; size: -; DNA: TGCGCCAGCAGCCCCGGATTGAACACTGAAGCTTTCTTT; CDR3: CASSPGLNTEAFF
D: TRBD2; J: TRBJ2-5; V: TRBV5-1; size: -; DNA: TGCGCCAGCAGCTTGGGACTAGCGGGAGCAGAGACCCAGTACTTC; CDR3: CASSLGLAGAETQYF
D: TRBD1; J: TRBJ2-3; V: TRBV28; size: -; DNA: TGTGCCAGCAGTCCGACAGGGAGAAGCACAGATACGCAGTATTTT; CDR3: CASSPTGRSTDTQYF
D: -; J: TRBJ2-7; V: TRBV2; size: -; DNA: TGTGCCAGCAGCGCCGGGACTGCAACCTACGAGCAGTACTTC; CDR3: CASSAGTATYEQYF
D: TRBD1; J: TRBJ1-2; V: TRBV20-1; size: -; DNA: TGCAGTGCTAGTCCTACAGGGGGCGCCTATGGCTACACCTTC; CDR3: CSASPTGGAYGYTF
D: TRBD1; J: TRBJ1-2; V: TRBV4-1; size: -; DNA: TGCGCCAGCAGCCAAGGTTCCAGGGGGCCCACCTTC; CDR3: CASSQGSRGPTF
D: -; J: TRBJ1-1; V: TRBV5-4; size: -; DNA: TGTGCCAGCAGCTTGGAGGCGGGGGCGAAAGCTTTCTTT; CDR3: CASSLEAGAKAFF
D: -; J: TRBJ2-5; V: TRBV18; size: -; DNA: TGTGCCAGCTCTCGCCTTGAGGCAGGGGCGGAGACCCAGTACTTC; CDR3: CASSRLEAGAETQYF
D: TRBD1; J: TRBJ2-5; V: TRBV27; size: -; DNA: TGTGCCAGCAGTCCCGGGACAGGGGGCGCAGAGACCCAGTACTTC; CDR3: CASSPGTGGAETQYF
D: -; J: TRBJ1-5; V: TRBV29-1; size: -; DNA: TGCAGCGTTAAGACCGATAGCAATCAGCCCCAGCATTTT; CDR3: CSVKTDSNQPQHF
D: TRBD2; J: TRBJ2-1; V: TRBV5-1; size: once; DNA: TGCGCCAGCAGCGGAGCGGGAGCCGGAAATGAGCAGTTCTTC; CDR3: CASSGAGAGNEQFF
D: TRBD1; J: TRBJ1-6; V: TRBV15; size: -; DNA: TGTGCCACCACCACGGGGGACAGGGAAAATTCACCCCTCCACTTT; CDR3: CATTTGDRENSPLHF
D: -; J: TRBJ2-1; V: TRBV30; size: few; DNA: TGTGCCTGGAGTGCGCCTCTGGACTACAATGAGCAGTTCTTC; CDR3: CAWSAPLDYNEQFF
D: -; J: TRBJ2-7; V: TRBV28; size: -; DNA: TGTGCCAGCGGGGGGGCACCATCCTACGAGCAGTACTTC; CDR3: CASGGAPSYEQYF
D: TRBD2; J: TRBJ2-3; V: TRBV2; size: once; DNA: TGTGCCAGCAGTGAGGTCTGGGGGGGGATCCCAGATACGCAGTATTTT; CDR3: CASSEVWGGIPDTQYF
D: -; J: TRBJ1-5; V: TRBV5-8; size: -; DNA: TGTGCCAGCAGCTTTCAGCCGAACCAGCCCCAGCATTTT; CDR3: CASSFQPNQPQHF
D: -; J: TRBJ1-2; V: TRBV28; size: -; DNA: TGTGCCAGCAGTTCAGGGCTTGGCTACACCTTC; CDR3: CASSSGLGYTF
D: TRBD2; J: TRBJ2-1; V: TRBV19; size: -; DNA: TGTGCCAGTGCCTCTAGCGGAACGGACAATGAGCAGTTCTTC; CDR3: CASASSGTDNEQFF
D: TRBD2; J: TRBJ2-5; V: TRBV7-9; size: once; DNA: TGTGCCAGCTCGCGGGAGGGAGAGACCCAGTACTTC; CDR3: CASSREGETQYF
D: -; J: TRBJ2-5; V: TRBV7-3; size: -; DNA: TGTGCCAGCAGCTTACTCCCCGGGGAGACCCAGTACTTC; CDR3: CASSLLPGETQYF
D: TRBD2; J: TRBJ2-1; V: TRBV9; size: -; DNA: TGTGCCAGCAGCGTAGGAGCTAGCGGGGGGGCTGGTATCAATGAGCAGTTCTTC; CDR3: CASSVGASGGAGINEQFF
D: -; J: TRBJ1-4; V: TRBV5-1; size: -; DNA: TGCGCCAGCAGCTTGAACCCAACTAATGAAAAACTGTTTTTT; CDR3: CASSLNPTNEKLFF
D: TRBD1; J: TRBJ1-2; V: TRBV11-2; size: -; DNA: TGTGCCAGCAGCTTGGGACAGTATGGCTACACCTTC; CDR3: CASSLGQYGYTF
D: TRBD2; J: TRBJ2-3; V: TRBV3-1/TRBV3-2; size: once; DNA: TGTGCCAGCAGCCAGCTACTAGCGGGATTTATAGATACGCAGTATTTT; CDR3: CASSQLLAGFIDTQYF
D: -; J: TRBJ2-3; V: TRBV14; size: -; DNA: TGTGCCAGCAGCTTTTGGTCAGATACGCAGTATTTT; CDR3: CASSFWSDTQYF
D: -; J: TRBJ1-2; V: TRBV12-3/TRBV12-4; size: -; DNA: TGTGCCAGCAGGAGCAGCTTGGATGGCTACACCTTC; CDR3: CASRSSLDGYTF
D: TRBD1; J: TRBJ1-3; V: TRBV28; size: -; DNA: TGTGCCAGCAGTTCGGGACAGGGGGAGTCGGGAAACACCATATATTTT; CDR3: CASSSGQGESGNTIYF
D: -; J: TRBJ1-3; V: TRBV19; size: -; DNA: TGTGCCAGTAGTAACGGAAACACCATATATTTT; CDR3: CASSNGNTIYF
D: -; J: TRBJ2-7; V: TRBV5-5; size: -; DNA: TGTGCCAGCAGCTTTGACAGGTCCTCCCACGAGCAGTACTTC; CDR3: CASSFDRSSHEQYF
D: -; J: TRBJ1-1; V: TRBV7-8; size: -; DNA: TGTGCCAGCAGACCCCCACAACCAGAAGCTTTCTTT; CDR3: CASRPPQPEAFF
D: -; J: TRBJ2-1; V: TRBV25-1; size: -; DNA: TGTGCCAGCGGAACCAGCTCCTACAATGAGCAGTTCTTC; CDR3: CASGTSSYNEQFF
D: TRBD2; J: TRBJ2-2; V: TRBV7-2; size: -; DNA: TGTGCCAGCAGCTTAGCGTACGCCGGGACTACCTTCACCGGGGAGCTGTTTTTT; CDR3: CASSLAYAGTTFTGELFF
D: TRBD2; J: TRBJ2-1; V: TRBV6-2/TRBV6-3; size: -; DNA: TGTGCCAGCAGTTACGGGGGGGGCAATGAGCAGTTCTTC; CDR3: CASSYGGGNEQFF
D: TRBD2; J: TRBJ2-3; V: TRBV18; size: -; DNA: TGTGCCAGCTCACCCCTCGATCGGGGAGCGGGAGGGGGCCCGCAGTATTTT; CDR3: CASSPLDRGAGGGPQYF
D: -; J: TRBJ1-1; V: TRBV7-9; size: -; DNA: TGTGCCAGCAGACACATTTCCGGGACACCCAACACTGAAGCTTTCTTT; CDR3: CASRHISGTPNTEAFF
D: -; J: TRBJ1-4; V: TRBV5-1; size: -; DNA: TGCGCCAGCAGCTTGGAAGCAGATGAAAAACTGTTTTTT; CDR3: CASSLEADEKLFF
D: TRBD2; J: TRBJ2-1; V: TRBV5-4; size: -; DNA: TGTGCCAGCAGCGCGCCAGCGGGAAGCTCCTACAATGAGCAGTTCTTC; CDR3: CASSAPAGSSYNEQFF
D: -; J: TRBJ2-7; V: TRBV7-2; size: -; DNA: TGTGCCAGCAGCCAATTCGGTCCCCCCTACGAGCAGTACTTC; CDR3: CASSQFGPPYEQYF
D: TRBD1; J: TRBJ2-7; V: TRBV28; size: once; DNA: TGTGCCAGCAAACCCGGGACAGGGCACAACGAGCAGTACTTC; CDR3: CASKPGTGHNEQYF
D: -; J: TRBJ1-1; V: TRBV2; size: -; DNA: TGTGCCGGAAGAATTTCAGGGAGGGGGAACACTGAAGCTTTCTTT; CDR3: CAGRISGRGNTEAFF
D: -; J: TRBJ2-7; V: TRBV18; size: -; DNA: TGTGCCAGCTCACCGTTCGAAAACTACGAGCAGTACTTC; CDR3: CASSPFENYEQYF